The source of this T cell receptor (beta chain) is a study of T cells after yellow fever vaccination. Overall study results and limits: Sorted repertoires could include abundant contaminating clonotypes from bulk cells. Clones from primary vaccination mostly reappeared after the booster (around 97% CD4, about 85% CD8).

Concerning this clonotype itself: Its antigen is not identified.

Universal primer sites and UMIs were introduced during 5'RACE template-switching synthesis of TCR cDNA. One entry per CDR3 protein results from TCRdb running MiXCR on the 5' RACE reads. The table lists under 550,000 distinct CDR3 sequences, 20% to 25% of them singletons. Germline V gives CDR1 KGHDR, CDR2 SFDVKD. V trimming: 4 bases; J trimming: 5 bases; junction bases outside the gene matches: 6. There are 16 residues in the CDR3. The sequence was obtained from a young man who received the YFV17D yellow fever vaccine. Sequencing was performed on PBMCs, taken 20 to 25 days after the first yellow fever vaccination. The rearrangement joins TRBV24-1 to TRBJ2-1; 11 bases fit TRBD1. The CDR3 protein is CATSDPGQGVHNEQFF. CDR3 nucleotide sequence: TGTGCCACCAGTGACCCGGGACAGGGGGTACACAATGAGCAGTTCTTC.